Sequencing of this T cell receptor (beta chain) was carried out in a study of blood T cell repertoires in COVID-19. Here immunoSEQ multiplex PCR was the method, and the copy in TCRdb shows in-frame clones only, minus some. The table has under 250,000 clones, roughly 80% seen once. J lost 0 bases, V lost 6 bases, and 7 bases had no gene match. CDR1 and CDR2 from the germline V gene are MRHNA and SNTAGT. This CDR3 spans 16 amino acids. This receptor was taken from an elderly woman with acute or convalescent COVID-19. The V gene is TRBV6-4, the J gene TRBJ2-1, with 8 bases that match TRBD2. Material for sequencing was peripheral blood. CDR3 nucleotides: TGTGCCAGCAGGAACCCGGGACTAGGCTCCTACAATGAGCAGTTCTTC. This encodes CASRNPGLGSYNEQFF.